This entry lists 17 T cell receptor beta chains sequenced from one sample in a study of regulatory T cells in long-lasting Graves disease. Time point specified: newly diagnosed GD, antithyroid drugs for less than 3 months. The TCR library was made from RNA that had been extracted from PBMCs in TRIzol. The TCR beta library used iRepertoire HTBI primers with Arm-PCR amplification of CDR3. MiXCR was run by TCRdb on the multiplex PCR reads, yielding one entry per CDR3 protein. The sample lists approximately 270,000 distinct CDR3 sequences, under 20% seen once, with roughly 15% in the top ten. This sample also belongs to another study, concerning T cells in Graves' hyperthyroidism and ophthalmopathy.

The sample was peripheral blood mononuclear cells (PBMCs), taken at new diagnosis, from a patient treated with antithyroid drugs. Every receptor here comes from a woman aged 30 to 39 with Graves disease.

This clonotype was counted ten times or more. The chain is built from TRBV6-2 or TRBV6-3 and TRBJ1-1; tentatively, D is TRBD1 (5 bases). The CDR3 extends over 16 amino acids. V lost 2 bases, J lost 1 base, and 14 bases lay in between. Germline lookup yields CDR1 MNHEY and CDR2 SVGEGT. CDR3 amino acids: CASSYTRQIGNTEAFF. CDR3 coding DNA: TGTGCCAGCAGTTACACCCGACAGATCGGGAACACTGAAGCTTTCTTT.

This clonotype was counted many times. The chain links TRBV3-1 to TRBJ1-4, with TRBD1 identical over 7 bases. Losses at the gene ends were 4 bases for V and 2 bases for J; bases not matched to a gene: 10. The CDR3 contains 17 residues. Looked up from germline, CDR1 is LGHDT and CDR2 is YNNKEL (reference sequence). CDR3 sequence reads: CASSPRQGLMTNEKLFF. The CDR3 bases are TGTGCCAGCAGCCCGCGACAGGGTCTGATGACTAATGAAAAACTGTTTTTT.

This clonotype was picked up many times. The chain carries TRBV20-1 and TRBJ2-2, with 8 bases matching TRBD1. The germline V gene encodes CDR1 DFQATT and CDR2 SNEGSKA (reference sequence). V lost 3 bases, J lost 4 bases, and 4 bases stayed unmatched. The CDR3 consists of 14 residues. This CDR3 reads CSASGTGGTGELFF. The DNA for the CDR3 is TGCAGTGCTAGCGGGACAGGCGGCACCGGGGAGCTGTTTTTT.

This clonotype was detected a few times. A much larger clone sits a single nucleotide away, making a read error possible. J is TRBJ2-7 and V is TRBV6-1; D not certain. V was trimmed by 1 base and J by 5 bases, leaving 18 bases between them. The germline gives CDR1 MNHNS, CDR2 SASEGT. There are 16 residues in the CDR3. CDR3 nucleotides: TGTGCCAGCAGTGAAGTATCCCACCTGCCTGGCGACGAGCAGTACTTC. It codes for CASSEVSHLPGDEQYF.

The CDR3 reads CASSFKVAGGFSYNEQFF. Here the CDR3 DNA reads TGTGCCAGCAGTTTTAAGGTCGCGGGAGGATTCTCCTACAATGAGCAGTTCTTC. The chain recombines TRBV12-3 or TRBV12-4 with TRBJ2-1; 8 bases match TRBD2. This CDR3 spans 18 amino acids. J gave up 0 bases and V 3 bases, and 10 bases lay outside the gene matches.

This clonotype was seen a few times. The genes are TRBV6-1 and TRBJ2-7; 10 positions agree with TRBD1. This CDR3 contains 16 residues. Germline V gives CDR1 MNHNS, CDR2 SASEGT. J was trimmed by 6 bases and V by 6 bases; bases with no gene match: 14. The CDR3 DNA reads TGTGCCAGCAGCTCCGGGGCAGGGGGGACAGGGGTCGAGCAGTACTTC. It encodes CASSSGAGGTGVEQYF.

This chain connects TRBV14 to TRBJ1-1; 10 bases align to TRBD1. Germline V gene lookup returns CDR1 SGHDN and CDR2 FVKESK. This CDR3 is built from 16 residues. The ends lost 5 bases at V and 5 bases at J; junction bases unmatched: 11. Here the CDR3 reads CASSSRQGARRTEAFF. Written as DNA, the CDR3 is TGTGCCAGCAGCTCTAGACAGGGGGCGCGCAGGACTGAAGCTTTCTTT.

In its sample, this clonotype was seen many times. The genes are TRBV11-1 and TRBJ1-6; D unresolved. CDR3 length: 14 amino acids. Trimming shortened V by 5 bases and J by 3 bases, and 8 bases separated the two germline ends. From germline, CDR1 is SGHAT and CDR2 FQDESV (reference sequence). CDR3 sequence reads: CASSPEDYNSPLHF. DNA for the CDR3: TGTGCCAGCAGCCCGGAAGACTATAATTCACCCCTCCACTTT. Together with reference TRBV11-1 and TRBJ1-6, the CDR3 gives the full variable domain: EAEVAQSPRYKITEKSQAVAFWCDPISGHATLYWYRQILGQGPELLVQFQDESVVDDSQLPKDRFSAERLKGVDSTLKIQPAELGDSAMYLCASSPEDYNSPLHFGNGTRLTVT.

Details on this clonotype: A much larger clone differs by one base, so this may be a read error. It is likely a read error, because the conserved phenylalanine at the end of the CDR3 is missing. The chain couples TRBV5-1 to TRBJ2-7; 7 nucleotides match TRBD1. Trimming took 4 bases from V and 6 from J; bases not matched to a gene: 10. Germline CDR1 and CDR2: SGHRS and YFSETQ. This CDR3 comprises 14 residues. CDR3 nucleotide sequence: TGCGCCAGCAGCCAATCCCTGACAGGGTCCGAGCAGTACCTC. It codes for CASSQSLTGSEQYL.

This clonotype was observed at least ten times. V is TRBV24-1 and J is TRBJ1-2; no definite D call. The CDR3 contains 14 residues. Trimming shortened V by 3 bases and J by 2 bases, and 9 bases separated the two germline ends. Germline V gene lookup returns CDR1 KGHDR and CDR2 SFDVKD. CDR3 residues: CATSDPERNYGYTF. Here the CDR3 DNA reads TGTGCCACCAGTGATCCCGAGAGGAACTATGGCTACACCTTC.

This clonotype showed up many times. The V and J genes are TRBV6-1 and TRBJ1-1; D unclear. The CDR3 is 12 residues long. Trimming pared 7 bases from V and 6 bases from J, leaving 12 bases between. Germline V lookup: CDR1 MNHNS, CDR2 SASEGT. The chain's CDR3 is CASKQQSAEAFF. The CDR3 region has the DNA TGTGCCAGCAAACAACAAAGTGCTGAAGCTTTCTTT.

This clonotype was detected many times. This sequence joins TRBV24-1 and TRBJ2-1; D ambiguous. In germline, CDR1 is KGHDR, CDR2 SFDVKD. Between the trimmed V and J ends, which lost 3 bases and 0 bases, there was a span of 11 bases. The CDR3 totals 16 residues. The CDR3 sequence is CATSDATASSYNEQFF. CDR3 nucleotide sequence: TGTGCCACCAGTGATGCGACCGCTAGCTCCTACAATGAGCAGTTCTTC.

This clonotype was recorded at least ten times. The V and J genes are TRBV28 and TRBJ1-2, with TRBD1 matching over 8 bases. This CDR3 region has 15 residues. CDR1 is MDHEN, CDR2 SYDVKM, per germline. V lost 3 bases, J lost 3 bases, and 6 bases stayed unmatched. CDR3 nucleotides: TGTGCCAGCAGTTTCCCCAGGGGGCTGGACTATGGCTACACCTTC. It is translated as CASSFPRGLDYGYTF.

This clonotype was picked up a small number of times. The rearrangement joins TRBV12-3 or TRBV12-4 to TRBJ2-2; 8 positions match TRBD2. After removal of 4 bases from V and 1 base from J, the junction contained 8 bases not matched to a gene. This CDR3 contains 17 residues. Here the CDR3 DNA reads TGTGCCAGCAGTTACCTAAACAGCGGGGGGAACACCGGGGAGCTGTTTTTT. This gives the protein CASSYLNSGGNTGELFF.

This clonotype was recorded a few times. The genes are TRBV7-8 and TRBJ1-6; weak D call: TRBD1 (6 bases). Per germline, CDR1 SGHVS and CDR2 FQNEAQ. Trimming removed 5 bases from V and 0 bases from J, with 14 bases in between. The CDR3 extends over 17 amino acids. The CDR3 reads CASSPGGPSSYNSPLHF. CDR3 nucleotides: TGTGCCAGCAGCCCCGGGGGCCCAAGCTCCTATAATTCACCCCTCCACTTT.

This clonotype was recorded many times. The DNA of the CDR3 is TGTGCCAGCAGCTTAGTTGTCGTTGTACAGAAGAACACCGGGGAGCTGTTTTTT. Amino acids: CASSLVVVVQKNTGELFF. The gene calls are TRBV7-9 and TRBJ2-2, with D unresolved. From germline, CDR1 is SEHNR and CDR2 FQNEAQ (reference sequence). The CDR3 length is 18 residues. V lost 1 base to trimming and J lost 1 base, with 16 bases between them. Full variable domain (missing parts from reference TRBV7-9 and TRBJ2-2): DTGVSQNPRHKITKRGQNVTFRCDPISEHNRLYWYRQTLGQGPEFLTYFQNEAQLEKSRLLSDRFSAERPKGSFSTLEIQRTEQGDSAMYLCASSLVVVVQKNTGELFFGEGSRLTVL.

This clonotype was observed a handful of times. The rearrangement joins TRBV25-1 to TRBJ2-5; 9 bases agree with TRBD2. Germline CDR1 and CDR2: MGHDK and SYGVNS. The length of the CDR3 is 16 residues. V shed 1 base, J shed 3 bases, and the junction held 6 bases outside the gene matches. The CDR3, as DNA: TGTGCCAGCAGTGAATTGGGGGCGGGGGGGAAAGAGACCCAGTACTTC. Protein: CASSELGAGGKETQYF. Filled out from reference TRBV25-1 and TRBJ2-5, the complete variable domain reads EADIYQTPRYLVIGTGKKITLECSQTMGHDKMYWYQQDPGMELHLIHYSYGVNSTEKGDLSSESTVSRIRTEHFPLTLESARPSHTSQYLCASSELGAGGKETQYFGPGTRLLVL.